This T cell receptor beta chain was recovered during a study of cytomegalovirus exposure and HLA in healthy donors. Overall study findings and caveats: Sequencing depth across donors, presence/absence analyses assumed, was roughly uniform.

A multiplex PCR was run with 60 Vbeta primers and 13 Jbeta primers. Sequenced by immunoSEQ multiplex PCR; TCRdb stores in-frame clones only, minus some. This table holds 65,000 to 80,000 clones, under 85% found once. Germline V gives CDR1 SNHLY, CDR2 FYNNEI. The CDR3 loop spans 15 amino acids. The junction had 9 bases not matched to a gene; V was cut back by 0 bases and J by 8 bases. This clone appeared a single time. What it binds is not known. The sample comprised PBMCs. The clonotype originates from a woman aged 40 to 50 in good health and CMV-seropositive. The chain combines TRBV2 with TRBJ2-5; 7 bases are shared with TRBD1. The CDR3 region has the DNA TGTGCCAGCAGTGAAGCGGCCTGGCAGGGGGACACCCAGTACTTC. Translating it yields CASSEAAWQGDTQYF.